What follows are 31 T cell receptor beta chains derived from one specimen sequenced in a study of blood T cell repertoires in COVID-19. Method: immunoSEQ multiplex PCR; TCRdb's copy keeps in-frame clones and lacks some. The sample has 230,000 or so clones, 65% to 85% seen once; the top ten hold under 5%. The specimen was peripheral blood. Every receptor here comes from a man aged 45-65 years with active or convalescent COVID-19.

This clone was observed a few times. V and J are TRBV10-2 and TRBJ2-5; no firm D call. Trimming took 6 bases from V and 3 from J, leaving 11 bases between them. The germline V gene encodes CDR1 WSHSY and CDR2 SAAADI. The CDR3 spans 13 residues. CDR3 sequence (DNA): TGCGCCAGCAGATTAACTCCCGAAGAGACCCAGTACTTC. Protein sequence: CASRLTPEETQYF.

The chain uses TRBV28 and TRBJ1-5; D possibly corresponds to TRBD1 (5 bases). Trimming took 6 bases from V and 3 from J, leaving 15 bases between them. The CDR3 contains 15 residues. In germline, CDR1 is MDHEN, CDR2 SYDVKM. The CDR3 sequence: CASRTSQGDNQPQHF. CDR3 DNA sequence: TGTGCCAGCAGGACCAGTCAGGGTGACAATCAGCCCCAGCATTTT.

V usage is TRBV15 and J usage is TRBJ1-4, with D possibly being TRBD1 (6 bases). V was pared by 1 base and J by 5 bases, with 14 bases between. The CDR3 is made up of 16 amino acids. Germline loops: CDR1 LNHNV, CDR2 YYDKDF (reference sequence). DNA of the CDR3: TGTGCCACCAGCAGAGGGGTTGGACAGAACAATGAAAAACTGTTTTTT. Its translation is CATSRGVGQNNEKLFF.

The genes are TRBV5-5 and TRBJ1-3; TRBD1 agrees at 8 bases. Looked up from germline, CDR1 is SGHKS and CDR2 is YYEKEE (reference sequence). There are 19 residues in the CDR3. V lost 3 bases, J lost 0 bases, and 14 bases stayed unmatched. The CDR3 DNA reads TGTGCCAGCAGCTCCACCCTGCGACAGGGGTCTTACTCTGGAAACACCATATATTTT. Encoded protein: CASSSTLRQGSYSGNTIYF.

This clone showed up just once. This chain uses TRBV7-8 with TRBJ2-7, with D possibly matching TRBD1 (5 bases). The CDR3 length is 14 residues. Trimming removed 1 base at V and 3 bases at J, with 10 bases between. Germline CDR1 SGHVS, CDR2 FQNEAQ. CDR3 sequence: CASSLGATVYEQYF. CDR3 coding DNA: TGTGCCAGCAGCTTAGGCGCGACAGTCTACGAGCAGTACTTC.

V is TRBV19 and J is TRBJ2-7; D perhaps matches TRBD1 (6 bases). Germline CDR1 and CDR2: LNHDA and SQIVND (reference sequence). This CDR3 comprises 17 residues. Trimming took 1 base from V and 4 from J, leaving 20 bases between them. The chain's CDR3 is CASSIAGTPEEGYEQYF. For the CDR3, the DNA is TGTGCCAGTAGTATAGCAGGGACACCCGAAGAGGGTTACGAGCAGTACTTC.

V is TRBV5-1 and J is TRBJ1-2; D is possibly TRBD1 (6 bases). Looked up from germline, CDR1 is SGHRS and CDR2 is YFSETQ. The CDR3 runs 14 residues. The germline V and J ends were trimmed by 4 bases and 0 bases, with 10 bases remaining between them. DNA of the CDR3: TGCGCCAGCAGCCCGGACAGTTCTAACTATGGCTACACCTTC. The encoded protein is CASSPDSSNYGYTF.

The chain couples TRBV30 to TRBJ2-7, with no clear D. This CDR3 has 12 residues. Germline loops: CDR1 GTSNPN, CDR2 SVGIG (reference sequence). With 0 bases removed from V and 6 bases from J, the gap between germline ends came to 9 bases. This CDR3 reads CAWSVGVGEQYF. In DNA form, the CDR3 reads TGTGCCTGGAGTGTTGGTGTCGGCGAGCAGTACTTC.

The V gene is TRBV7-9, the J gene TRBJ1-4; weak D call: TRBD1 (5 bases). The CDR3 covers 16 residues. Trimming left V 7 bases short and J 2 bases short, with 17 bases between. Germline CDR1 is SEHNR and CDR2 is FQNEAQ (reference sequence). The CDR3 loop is CASTPGPGGTNEKLFF. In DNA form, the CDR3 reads TGTGCCAGCACCCCAGGTCCCGGGGGGACTAATGAAAAACTGTTTTTT.

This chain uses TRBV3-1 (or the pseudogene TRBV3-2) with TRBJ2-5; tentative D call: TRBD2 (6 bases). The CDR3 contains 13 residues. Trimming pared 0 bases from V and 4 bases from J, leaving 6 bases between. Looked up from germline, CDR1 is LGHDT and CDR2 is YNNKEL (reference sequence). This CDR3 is CASSQEGLETQYF. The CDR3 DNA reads TGTGCCAGCAGCCAAGAGGGACTAGAGACCCAGTACTTC.

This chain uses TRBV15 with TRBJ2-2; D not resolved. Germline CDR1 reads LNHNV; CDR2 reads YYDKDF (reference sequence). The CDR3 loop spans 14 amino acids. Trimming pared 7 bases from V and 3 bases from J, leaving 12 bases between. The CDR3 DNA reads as TGTGCCACCACCTGGAGTTCGCACACCGGGGAGCTGTTTTTT. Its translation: CATTWSSHTGELFF.

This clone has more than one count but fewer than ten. The CDR3 reads CASSIDKTYEQYF. For the CDR3, the DNA is TGTGCCAGCAGTATCGACAAGACCTACGAGCAGTACTTC. The chain carries TRBV27 and TRBJ2-7; D is undetermined. Germline V CDR1 and CDR2: MNHEY, SMNVEV (reference sequence). The CDR3 has 13 amino acids. V lost 5 bases and J lost 2, with 10 bases in between.

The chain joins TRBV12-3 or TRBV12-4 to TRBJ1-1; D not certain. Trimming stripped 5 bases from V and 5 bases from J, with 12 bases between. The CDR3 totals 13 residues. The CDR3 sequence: CASSLTDTTEAFF. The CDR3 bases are TGTGCCAGCAGTCTCACTGACACTACTGAAGCTTTCTTT.

CDR3 region: CATGTYRGTAETQYF. DNA for the CDR3: TGTGCCACCGGAACTTACAGGGGCACAGCGGAGACCCAGTACTTC. This rearrangement joins TRBV24-1 to TRBJ2-5; 7 nucleotides align to TRBD1. V lost 9 bases and J lost 5; bases outside the gene matches: 14. The CDR3 runs 15 residues. Germline lookup yields CDR1 KGHDR and CDR2 SFDVKD.

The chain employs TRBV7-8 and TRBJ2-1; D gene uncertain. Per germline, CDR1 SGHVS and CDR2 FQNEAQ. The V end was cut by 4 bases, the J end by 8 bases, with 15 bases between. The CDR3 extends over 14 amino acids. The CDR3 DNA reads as TGTGCCAGCAGCTCGAGTACCCCGAGCGATGAGCAGTTCTTC. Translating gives CASSSSTPSDEQFF.

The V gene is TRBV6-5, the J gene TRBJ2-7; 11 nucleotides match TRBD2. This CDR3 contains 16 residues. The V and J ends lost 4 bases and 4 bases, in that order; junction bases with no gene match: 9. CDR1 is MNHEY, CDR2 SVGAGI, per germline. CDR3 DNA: TGTGCCAGCAGTTGGGCCGGGACTAGCGGCCCTTACGAGCAGTACTTC. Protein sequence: CASSWAGTSGPYEQYF.

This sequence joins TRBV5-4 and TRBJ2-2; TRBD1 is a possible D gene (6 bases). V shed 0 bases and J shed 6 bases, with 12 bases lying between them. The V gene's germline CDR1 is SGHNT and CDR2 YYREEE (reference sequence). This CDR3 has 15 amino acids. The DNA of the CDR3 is TGTGCCAGCAGCTTGGGGGGGCCGTCTGCCGGGGAGCTGTTTTTT. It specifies CASSLGGPSAGELFF.

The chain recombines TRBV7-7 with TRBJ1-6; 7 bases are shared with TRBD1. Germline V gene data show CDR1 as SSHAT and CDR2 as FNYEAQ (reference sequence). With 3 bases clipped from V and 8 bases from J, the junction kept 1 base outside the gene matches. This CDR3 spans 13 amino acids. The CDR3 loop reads CASSFRGDSPLHF. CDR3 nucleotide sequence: TGTGCCAGCAGCTTCAGGGGGGATTCACCCCTCCACTTT.

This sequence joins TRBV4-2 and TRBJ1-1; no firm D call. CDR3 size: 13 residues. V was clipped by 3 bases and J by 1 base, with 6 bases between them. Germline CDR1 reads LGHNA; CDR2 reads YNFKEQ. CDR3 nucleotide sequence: TGTGCCAGCAGCCATCCCCAGAACACTGAAGCTTTCTTT. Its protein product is CASSHPQNTEAFF.

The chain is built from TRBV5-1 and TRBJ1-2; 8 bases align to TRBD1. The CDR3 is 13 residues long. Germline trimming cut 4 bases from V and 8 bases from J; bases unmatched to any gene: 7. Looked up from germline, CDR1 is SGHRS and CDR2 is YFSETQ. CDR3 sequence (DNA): TGCGCCAGCAGCGGTACAGGGGGAGTAGGCTACACCTTC. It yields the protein CASSGTGGVGYTF.

CDR3 loop: CASSHKDRVLNEQYF. CDR3 bases: TGTGCCAGCAGCCATAAGGACAGGGTTTTGAACGAGCAGTACTTC. The chain has TRBV14 and TRBJ2-7; 8 nucleotides match TRBD1. CDR1 SGHDN and CDR2 FVKESK come from the germline V gene. The CDR3 is made up of 15 amino acids. V shed 3 bases, J shed 5 bases, and the junction held 9 bases outside the gene matches.

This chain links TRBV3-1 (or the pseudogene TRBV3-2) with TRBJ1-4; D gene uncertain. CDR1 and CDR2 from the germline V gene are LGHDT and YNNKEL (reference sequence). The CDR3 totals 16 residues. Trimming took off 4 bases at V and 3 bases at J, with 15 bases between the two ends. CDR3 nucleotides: TGTGCCAGCAGCCGCCTAACGGGAGGAGCTAATGAAAAACTGTTTTTT. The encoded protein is CASSRLTGGANEKLFF.

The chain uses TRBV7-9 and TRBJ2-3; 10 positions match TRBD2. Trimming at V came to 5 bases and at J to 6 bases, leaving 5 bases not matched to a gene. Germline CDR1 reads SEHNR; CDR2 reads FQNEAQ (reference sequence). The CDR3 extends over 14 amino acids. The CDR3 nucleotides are TGTGCCAGCAGCCTTACTAGCGGGGCTGATACGCAGTATTTT. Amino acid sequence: CASSLTSGADTQYF.

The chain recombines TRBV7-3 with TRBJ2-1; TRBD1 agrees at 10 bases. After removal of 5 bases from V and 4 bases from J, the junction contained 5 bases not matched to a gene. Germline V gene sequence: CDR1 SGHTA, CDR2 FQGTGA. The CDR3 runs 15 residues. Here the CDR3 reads CASSPTGGAYNEQFF. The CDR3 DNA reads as TGTGCCAGCAGCCCGACAGGGGGCGCGTACAATGAGCAGTTCTTC.

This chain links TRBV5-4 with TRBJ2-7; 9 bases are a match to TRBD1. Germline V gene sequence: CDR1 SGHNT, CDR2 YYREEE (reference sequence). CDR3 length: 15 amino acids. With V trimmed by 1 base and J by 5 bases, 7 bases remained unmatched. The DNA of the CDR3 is TGTGCCAGCAGCTTGACCGGGACAGGGAAGGACGAGCAGTACTTC. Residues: CASSLTGTGKDEQYF.

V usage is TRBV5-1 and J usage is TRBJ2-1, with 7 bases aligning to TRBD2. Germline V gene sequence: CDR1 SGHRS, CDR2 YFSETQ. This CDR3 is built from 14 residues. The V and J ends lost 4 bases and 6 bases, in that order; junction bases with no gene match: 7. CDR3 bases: TGCGCCAGCAGCCCGGGGACTACCGTCAATGAGCAGTTCTTC. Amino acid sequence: CASSPGTTVNEQFF.

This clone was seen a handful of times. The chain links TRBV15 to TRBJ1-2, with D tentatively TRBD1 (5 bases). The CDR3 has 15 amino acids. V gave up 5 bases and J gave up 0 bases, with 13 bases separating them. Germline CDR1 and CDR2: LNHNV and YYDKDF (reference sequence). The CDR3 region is CATSLPRTTNYGYTF. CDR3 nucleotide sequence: TGTGCCACCAGCTTACCCAGGACAACTAACTATGGCTACACCTTC.

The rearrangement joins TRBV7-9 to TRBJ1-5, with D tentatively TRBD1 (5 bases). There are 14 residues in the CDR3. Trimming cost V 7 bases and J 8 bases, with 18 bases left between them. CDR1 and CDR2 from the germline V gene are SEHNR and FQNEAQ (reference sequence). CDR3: CASTPEGREEPQHF. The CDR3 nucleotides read TGTGCCAGCACCCCCGAGGGACGGGAGGAGCCCCAGCATTTT.

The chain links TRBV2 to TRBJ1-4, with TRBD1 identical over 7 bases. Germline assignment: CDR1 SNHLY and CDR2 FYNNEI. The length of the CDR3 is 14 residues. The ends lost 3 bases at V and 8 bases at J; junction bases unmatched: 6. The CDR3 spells CASSEQGVGEKLFF. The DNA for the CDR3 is TGTGCCAGCAGTGAGCAGGGGGTGGGCGAAAAACTGTTTTTT. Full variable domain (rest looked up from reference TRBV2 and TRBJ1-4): EPEVTQTPSHQVTQMGQEVILRCVPISNHLYFYWYRQILGQKVEFLVSFYNNEISEKSEIFDDQFSVERPDGSNFTLKIRSTKLEDSAMYFCASSEQGVGEKLFFGSGTQLSVL.

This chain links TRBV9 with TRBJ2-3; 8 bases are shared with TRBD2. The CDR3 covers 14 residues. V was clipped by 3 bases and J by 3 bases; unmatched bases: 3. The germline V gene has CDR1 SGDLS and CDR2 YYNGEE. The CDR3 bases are TGTGCCAGCAGCGGGCGACTAGCGACAGATACGCAGTATTTT. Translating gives CASSGRLATDTQYF.

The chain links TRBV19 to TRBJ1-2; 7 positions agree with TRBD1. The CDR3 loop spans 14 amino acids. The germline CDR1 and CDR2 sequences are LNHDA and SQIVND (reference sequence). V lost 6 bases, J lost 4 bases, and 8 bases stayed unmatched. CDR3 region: CASRKGGAGYGYTF. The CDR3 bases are TGTGCCAGTAGGAAAGGGGGCGCCGGCTATGGCTACACCTTC.